These 10 T cell receptor beta chains were all obtained from the same sample, sequenced in a study of identical twins. In TCRdb, the 5' RACE reads were re-called with MiXCR into one record per CDR3 protein. The sample includes more than 600,000 distinct CDR3 sequences, roughly 18% of them seen just once. This sample also belongs to another study, concerning T cells expressing NK-cell markers.

Input material: PBMCs. All receptors come from a woman aged 18-30 years in good health.

There are a few counts of this clonotype. V usage is TRBV27 and J usage is TRBJ1-1; maybe TRBD1 (5 bases). From germline, CDR1 is MNHEY and CDR2 SMNVEV (reference sequence). With 0 bases removed from V and 1 base from J, the gap between germline ends came to 9 bases. This CDR3 has 15 residues. As DNA, the CDR3 is TGTGCCAGCAGTTTATCGTACGGGGGGAACACTGAAGCTTTCTTT. It yields the protein CASSLSYGGNTEAFF.

The gene calls are TRBV12-3 or TRBV12-4 and TRBJ2-5; TRBD2 agrees at 10 bases. The CDR3 is made up of 13 amino acids. V gave up 7 bases and J gave up 4 bases; unmatched junction bases: 3. In DNA, the CDR3 is TGTGCCAGCACCCGACTAGCGGGAGAGACCCAGTACTTC. It translates to CASTRLAGETQYF.

This clonotype came up a few times. This chain joins TRBV10-3 and TRBJ1-1; D not resolved. V lost 4 bases and J 5 bases, leaving 17 bases between the germline ends. Germline assignment: CDR1 ENHRY and CDR2 SYGVKD. This CDR3 comprises 15 residues. This CDR3 reads CAISGPNLEETEAFF. For the CDR3, the DNA is TGTGCCATCAGTGGACCCAACTTAGAGGAGACTGAAGCTTTCTTT.

J is TRBJ2-3 and V is TRBV12-5, with D unresolved. The CDR3 is 10 residues long. Germline V gene sequence: CDR1 LGHNT, CDR2 FRNRAP. V was clipped by 6 bases and J by 9 bases, with 7 bases between them. The CDR3 reads CASGLPTQYF. Written as DNA, the CDR3 is TGTGCTAGTGGCCTCCCAACGCAGTATTTT.

This sequence joins TRBV20-1 and TRBJ2-3; D possibly corresponds to TRBD1 (6 bases). CDR3 length equals 13 residues. V was clipped by 4 bases and J by 4 bases, with 12 bases between them. Germline CDR1 reads DFQATT; CDR2 reads SNEGSKA (reference sequence). CDR3 in DNA: TGCAGTGCTAAGGGGGTCCCCGCAGATACGCAGTATTTT. Its protein is CSAKGVPADTQYF.

This chain uses TRBV10-3 with TRBJ2-3; D might be TRBD1 (7 bases). Per the germline V gene, CDR1 is ENHRY and CDR2 is SYGVKD. This CDR3 has 13 amino acids. The germline V and J ends were trimmed by 8 bases and 4 bases, with 13 bases remaining between them. DNA for the CDR3: TGTGCCATCGGAGGGGGCGCGGCAGATACGCAGTATTTT. Residues: CAIGGGAADTQYF.

The chain links TRBV5-6 to TRBJ2-3; TRBD1 aligns across 9 bases. Germline CDR1 reads SGHDT; CDR2 reads YYEEEE. CDR3 size: 15 residues. Trimming took 2 bases from V and 7 from J; bases not matched to a gene: 8. CDR3 protein: CASSLPGQGGNTQYF. In DNA form, the CDR3 reads TGTGCCAGCAGCTTACCGGGACAGGGCGGGAATACGCAGTATTTT.

In this sample, this clonotype turned up a few times. Mismatch with germline at one junction end may stem from a read error. The V call is TRBV7-2, the J call TRBJ2-1; 10 nucleotides line up with TRBD2. Looked up from germline, CDR1 is SGHTA and CDR2 is FQGNSA. The CDR3 spans 11 residues. CDR3 sequence reads: CASRAGTSVVF. DNA for the CDR3: TGTGCCAGCAGAGCCGGGACTAGCGTCGTCTTC.

This clonotype appeared many times. The rearrangement uses TRBV5-6 and TRBJ1-2, with no clear D. The V end was cut by 4 bases, the J end by 3 bases, with 4 bases between. This CDR3 has 11 residues. Germline V lookup: CDR1 SGHDT, CDR2 YYEEEE. The DNA for the CDR3 is TGTGCCAGCAGCCGCGACTATGGCTACACCTTC. Translated, it gives CASSRDYGYTF.

The sample holds many counts of this clonotype. The rearrangement joins TRBV5-1 to TRBJ2-1, with 8 positions matching TRBD2. The J segment lost 4 bases and the V segment lost 0 bases, leaving 3 bases of the junction unmatched. This CDR3 contains 15 residues. Germline assignment: CDR1 SGHRS and CDR2 YFSETQ. The CDR3 here is CASSLDGRGYNEQFF. The CDR3 DNA reads as TGCGCCAGCAGCTTGGACGGGAGGGGGTACAATGAGCAGTTCTTC.